This is a list of T cell receptor beta chains from one sample in a study of read filtering for tumor transcriptome and immune sequencing. TCRdb passed the reads through MiXCR, listing each CDR3 protein once. The sample has 100,000 to 150,000 distinct CDR3 sequences, roughly 13% seen once. The sequenced sample was a population of CD138-negative cells sorted from bone marrow. Receptors were obtained from a donor at least 40 years old with multiple myeloma. The CDR3 runs from the conserved cysteine through the conserved F or W. The order of the fields is CDR3 DNA, CDR3 protein, J gene, D gene, V gene, CDR3 length, clone size. D genes are given only for firm matches. Only part of the rows carry a size: once, few, many, or a class if the clone is expanded.

TGTGCCAGCAGCACTGGGACTAGCGGGAGGGCCCCGTACACAGATACGCAGTATTTT | CASSTGTSGRAPYTDTQYF | TRBJ2-3 | TRBD2 | TRBV7-3 | 19 | few
TGTGCCAGCAGCCATAACCGCGAGCAGTACTTC | CASSHNREQYF | TRBJ2-7 | NA | TRBV3-1 | 11 | many
TGTGCCAGCGCTGGAGGGCCCCAGTTCTTC | CASAGGPQFF | TRBJ2-1 | NA | TRBV7-9 | 10 | many
TGTGCCAGCAGCTTTAGGGGGGAGGGCTGGTACGAGCAGTACTTC | CASSFRGEGWYEQYF | TRBJ2-7 | NA | TRBV13 | 15 | many
TGTGCCAGCAGCGTAGAGGACAGGGGGCTTCAAGATACGCAGTATTTT | CASSVEDRGLQDTQYF | TRBJ2-3 | TRBD1 | TRBV9 | 16 | many
TGTGCCAGCTCACCACCATCCGGCAATGAGCAGTTCTTC | CASSPPSGNEQFF | TRBJ2-1 | NA | TRBV18 | 13 | many
TGTGCCAGCAGCTTGATCACTAGCTCTGTCGAGCAGTACTTC | CASSLITSSVEQYF | TRBJ2-7 | NA | TRBV5-4 | 14 | NA
TGTGCCAGCAGCTTCCCGGGACTAGCACGCGAGCAGTACTTC | CASSFPGLAREQYF | TRBJ2-7 | TRBD2 | TRBV11-3 | 14 | many
TGTGCCAGCAGCTTTGGGACAGGGAGGGAGACCCAGTACTTC | CASSFGTGRETQYF | TRBJ2-5 | TRBD1 | TRBV5-6 | 14 | NA
TGCAGTGCTAGAGATCCCTCCCGCAGGGAAGGAGGAGAAAAACTGTTTTTT | CSARDPSRREGGEKLFF | TRBJ1-4 | NA | TRBV20-1 | 17 | many
TGTGCCAGCAGCCCATCCCTAGCGGCTAGCACAGATACGCAGTATTTT | CASSPSLAASTDTQYF | TRBJ2-3 | TRBD2 | TRBV7-2 | 16 | NA
TGTGCCAGCAGTTACAAGGGGGGCGGGAGTGTCACCGGGGAGCTGTTTTTT | CASSYKGGGSVTGELFF | TRBJ2-2 | NA | TRBV6-6 | 17 | many
TGTGCCAGCACCAGGGGGGGTTTAGCGGGAGTAGGCCAAGAGACCCAGTACTTC | CASTRGGLAGVGQETQYF | TRBJ2-5 | TRBD2 | TRBV7-8 | 18 | many
TGCAGCGTTCGAAGGACTAGCGGGAGCTACAATGAGCAGTTCTTC | CSVRRTSGSYNEQFF | TRBJ2-1 | TRBD2 | TRBV29-1 | 15 | many
TGTGCCAGCATGGGTGGGCCGGGGGAGCAGTACTTC | CASMGGPGEQYF | TRBJ2-7 | NA | TRBV6-1 | 12 | many
TGTGCCAGCAGCTACAGGGGATACGAGCAGTACTTC | CASSYRGYEQYF | TRBJ2-7 | TRBD1 | TRBV7-2 | 12 | many
TGTGCCAGCAGTGAATTGGCAGGGGGTCCGGAAAAACTGTTTTTT | CASSELAGGPEKLFF | TRBJ1-4 | TRBD1 | TRBV25-1 | 15 | many
TGTGCCAGTAGTTACGGACAGGGGACCCACTACGAGCAGTACTTC | CASSYGQGTHYEQYF | TRBJ2-7 | TRBD1 | TRBV19 | 15 | many
TGTGCCTGGAGGGGACTCACAACCTACAATGAGCAGTTCTTC | CAWRGLTTYNEQFF | TRBJ2-1 | NA | TRBV30 | 14 | few
TGCAGCGTTTATGGGATCTACAATGAGCAGTTCTTC | CSVYGIYNEQFF | TRBJ2-1 | NA | TRBV29-1 | 12 | many
TGTGCCTGGAGTGCCTCGAGACAGAGTAATGAAAAACTGTTTTTT | CAWSASRQSNEKLFF | TRBJ1-4 | NA | TRBV30 | 15 | many
TGTGCCAGCAGTCGGACTAGCGGGACGAACACCGGGGAGCTGTTTTTT | CASSRTSGTNTGELFF | TRBJ2-2 | TRBD2 | TRBV5-5 | 16 | many
TGTGCCAGCAGAAAGCTATCCGGGACTGGCGGGAGCTCCTACAATGAGCAGTTCTTC | CASRKLSGTGGSSYNEQFF | TRBJ2-1 | TRBD2 | TRBV6-2/TRBV6-3 | 19 | NA
TGTGCCAGTAGTATCAGACTAGAAACTTACAATGAGCAGTTCTTC | CASSIRLETYNEQFF | TRBJ2-1 | NA | TRBV19 | 15 | NA
TGCAGTGCTAACAGGGGTGTAACTGAAGCTTTCTTT | CSANRGVTEAFF | TRBJ1-1 | TRBD1 | TRBV20-1 | 12 | many
TGTGCCAGCAGTTACCGTTCAGGCAGGGGGCGAAGCAATCAGCCCCAGCATTTT | CASSYRSGRGRSNQPQHF | TRBJ1-5 | TRBD1 | TRBV6-2/TRBV6-3 | 18 | many
TGTGCCAGCAGTTACGGACTAGCGGGAGGGCAGGTCTACAATGAGCAGTTCTTC | CASSYGLAGGQVYNEQFF | TRBJ2-1 | TRBD2 | TRBV11-1 | 18 | many
TGTGCCAGCAGCCCCGTCGGACTAGCGGGTGAGCAGTACTTC | CASSPVGLAGEQYF | TRBJ2-7 | TRBD2 | TRBV14 | 14 | many